One sample yielded the 2 T cell receptor beta chains listed below, sequenced in a study of OX40 agonist ivuxolimab in advanced cancers. Sequencing was performed with immunoSEQ multiplex PCR; in TCRdb, only in-frame clones are kept and a portion is missing. This table holds 85,000 to 130,000 clones, roughly nine tenths found once. Source: CD4+ or CD8+ T cells sorted from blood, taken in a trial of the OX40 agonist ivuxolimab. These receptors were obtained from an adult with an advanced solid tumor such as melanoma, head and neck, liver or kidney cancer.

The chain is built from TRBV6-5 and TRBJ1-2; weak D call: TRBD1 (5 bases). CDR1 MNHEY and CDR2 SVGAGI come from the germline V gene. V gave up 6 bases and J gave up 8 bases, with 7 bases separating them. This CDR3 has 10 amino acids. CDR3 region: CASRRGGYTF. As DNA, the CDR3 is TGTGCCAGCAGAAGGGGCGGCTACACCTTC.

The chain has TRBV4-3 and TRBJ2-3, with D unclear. The CDR3 has 13 residues. Germline CDR1 is LGHNA and CDR2 is YSLEER. V gave up 1 base and J gave up 4 bases, with 6 bases separating them. The CDR3 DNA reads as TGCGCCAGCAGCCAAGTCGATCCAGATACGCAGTATTTT. Its protein product is CASSQVDPDTQYF.